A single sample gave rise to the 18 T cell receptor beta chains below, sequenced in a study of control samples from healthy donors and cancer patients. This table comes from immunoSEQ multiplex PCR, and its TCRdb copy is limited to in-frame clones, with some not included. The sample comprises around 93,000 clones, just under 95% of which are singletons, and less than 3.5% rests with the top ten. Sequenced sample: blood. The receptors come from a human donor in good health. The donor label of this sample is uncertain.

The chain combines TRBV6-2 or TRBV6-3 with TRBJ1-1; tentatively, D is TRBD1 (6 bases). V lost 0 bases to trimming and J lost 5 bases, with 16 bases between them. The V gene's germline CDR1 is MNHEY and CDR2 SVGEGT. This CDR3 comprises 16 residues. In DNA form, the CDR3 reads TGTGCCAGCAGTTACTCGGGGGCAGGGGAAAAAACTGAAGCTTTCTTT. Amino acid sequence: CASSYSGAGEKTEAFF.

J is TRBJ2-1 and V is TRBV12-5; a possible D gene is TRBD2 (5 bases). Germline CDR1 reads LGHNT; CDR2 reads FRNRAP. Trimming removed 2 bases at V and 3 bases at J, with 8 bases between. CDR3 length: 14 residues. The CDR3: CASGLTRIYNEQFF. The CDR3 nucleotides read TGTGCTAGTGGTTTGACTAGAATCTACAATGAGCAGTTCTTC.

CDR3 sequence: CASSPSANTEAFF. CDR3 DNA: TGTGCCAGCAGTCCCTCCGCGAACACTGAAGCTTTCTTT. This sequence joins TRBV6-2 or TRBV6-3 and TRBJ1-1, with D unclear. This CDR3 region has 13 residues. From germline, CDR1 is MNHEY and CDR2 SVGEGT. Trimming removed 5 bases at V and 1 base at J, with 8 bases between.

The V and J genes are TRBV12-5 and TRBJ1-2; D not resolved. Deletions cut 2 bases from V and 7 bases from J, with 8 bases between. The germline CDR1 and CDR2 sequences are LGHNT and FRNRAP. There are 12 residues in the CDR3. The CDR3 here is CASGLLGTGYTF. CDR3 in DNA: TGTGCTAGTGGTTTGTTGGGTACTGGCTACACCTTC.

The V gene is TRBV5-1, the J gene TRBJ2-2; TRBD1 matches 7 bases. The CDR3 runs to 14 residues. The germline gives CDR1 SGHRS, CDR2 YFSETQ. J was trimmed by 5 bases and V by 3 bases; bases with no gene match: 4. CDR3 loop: CASSSGTVTGELFF. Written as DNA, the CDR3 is TGCGCCAGCAGCTCCGGGACAGTTACCGGGGAGCTGTTTTTT.

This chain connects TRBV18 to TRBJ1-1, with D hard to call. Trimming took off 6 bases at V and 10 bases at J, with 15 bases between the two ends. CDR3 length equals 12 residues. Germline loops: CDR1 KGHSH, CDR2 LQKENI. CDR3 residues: CASSEREVGAFF. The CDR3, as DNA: TGTGCCAGCTCTGAGCGGGAAGTAGGAGCTTTCTTT. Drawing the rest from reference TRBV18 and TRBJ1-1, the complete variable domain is NAGVMQNPRHLVRRRGQEARLRCSPMKGHSHVYWYRQLPEEGLKFMVYLQKENIIDESGMPKERFSAEFPKEGPSILRIQQVVRGDSAAYFCASSEREVGAFFGQGTRLTVV.

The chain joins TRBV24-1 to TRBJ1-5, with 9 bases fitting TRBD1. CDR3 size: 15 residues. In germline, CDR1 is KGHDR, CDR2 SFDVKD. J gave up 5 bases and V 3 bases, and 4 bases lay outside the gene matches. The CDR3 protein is CATSDPRTGDQPQHF. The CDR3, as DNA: TGTGCCACCAGTGATCCACGGACAGGGGATCAGCCCCAGCATTTT.

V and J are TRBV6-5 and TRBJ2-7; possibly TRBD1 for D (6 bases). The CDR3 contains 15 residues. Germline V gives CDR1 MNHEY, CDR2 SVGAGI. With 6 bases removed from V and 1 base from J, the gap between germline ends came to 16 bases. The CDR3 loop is CASSLQGGGSYEQYV. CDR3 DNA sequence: TGTGCCAGCAGCTTACAGGGCGGTGGGTCCTACGAGCAGTACGTC.

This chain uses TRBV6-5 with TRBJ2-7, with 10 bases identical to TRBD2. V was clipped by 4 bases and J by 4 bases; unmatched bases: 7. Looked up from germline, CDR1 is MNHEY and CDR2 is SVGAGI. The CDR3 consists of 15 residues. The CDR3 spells CASSSTGLAAYEQYV. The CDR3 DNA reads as TGTGCCAGCAGTTCAACTGGACTAGCGGCATACGAGCAGTACGTC.

The CDR3 region is CASSRSGGEQFF. The DNA for the CDR3 is TGTGCCAGCAGCCGTAGCGGGGGAGAGCAGTTCTTC. J is TRBJ2-1 and V is TRBV6-5; TRBD2 matches at 9 bases. The CDR3 extends over 12 amino acids. Germline V gives CDR1 MNHEY, CDR2 SVGAGI. The ends lost 6 bases at V and 10 bases at J; junction bases unmatched: 4.

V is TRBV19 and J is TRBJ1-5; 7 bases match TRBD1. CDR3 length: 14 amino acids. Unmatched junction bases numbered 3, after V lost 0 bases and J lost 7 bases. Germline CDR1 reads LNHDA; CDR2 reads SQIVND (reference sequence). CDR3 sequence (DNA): TGTGCCAGTAGTATAGAGACAGGGTGGCAGCCCCAGCATTTT. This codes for CASSIETGWQPQHF.

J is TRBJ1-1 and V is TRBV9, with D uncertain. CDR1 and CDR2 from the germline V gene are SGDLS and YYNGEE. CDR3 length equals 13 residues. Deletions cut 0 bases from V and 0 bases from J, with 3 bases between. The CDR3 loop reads CASSVDLNTEAFF. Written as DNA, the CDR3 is TGTGCCAGCAGCGTAGATCTGAACACTGAAGCTTTCTTT.

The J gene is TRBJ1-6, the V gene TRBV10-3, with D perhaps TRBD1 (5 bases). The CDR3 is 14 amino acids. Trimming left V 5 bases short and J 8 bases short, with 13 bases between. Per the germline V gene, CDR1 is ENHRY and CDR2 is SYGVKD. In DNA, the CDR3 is TGTGCCATCAGTCCGACAGATCGGGATTCACCCCTCCACTTT. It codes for CAISPTDRDSPLHF.

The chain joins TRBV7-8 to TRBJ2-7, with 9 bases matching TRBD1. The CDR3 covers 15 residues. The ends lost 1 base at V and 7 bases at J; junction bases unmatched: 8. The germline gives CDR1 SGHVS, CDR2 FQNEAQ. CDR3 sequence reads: CASSLGQQGAREQYF. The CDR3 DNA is TGTGCCAGCAGCTTAGGTCAACAGGGGGCGCGGGAGCAGTACTTC.

CDR3: CASSYRQTYNEQFF. Written as DNA, the CDR3 is TGTGCCAGCAGTTATCGACAGACCTACAATGAGCAGTTCTTC. The V gene is TRBV6-5, the J gene TRBJ2-1; TRBD1 is a possible D gene (5 bases). CDR1 MNHEY and CDR2 SVGAGI come from the germline V gene. This CDR3 has 14 amino acids. V was pared by 3 bases and J by 2 bases, with 8 bases between.

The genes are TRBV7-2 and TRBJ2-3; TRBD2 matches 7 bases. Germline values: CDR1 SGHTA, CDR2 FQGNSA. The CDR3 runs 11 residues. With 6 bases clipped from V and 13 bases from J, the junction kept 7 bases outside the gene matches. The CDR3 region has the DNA TGTGCCAGCAGACGGGGGGAAGGGGAGTATTTT. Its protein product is CASRRGEGEYF. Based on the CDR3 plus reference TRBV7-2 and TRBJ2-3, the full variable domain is GAGVSQSPSNKVTEKGKDVELRCDPISGHTALYWYRQSLGQGLEFLIYFQGNSAPDKSGLPSDRFSAERTGGSVSTLTIQRTQQEDSAVYLCASRRGEGEYFGPGTRLTVL.

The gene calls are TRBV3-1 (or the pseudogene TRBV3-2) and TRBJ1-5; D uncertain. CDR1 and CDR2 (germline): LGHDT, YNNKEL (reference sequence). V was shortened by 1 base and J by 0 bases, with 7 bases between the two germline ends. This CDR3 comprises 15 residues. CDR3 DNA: TGTGCCAGCAGCCAAGGGTTCTATAGCAATCAGCCCCAGCATTTT. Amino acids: CASSQGFYSNQPQHF.

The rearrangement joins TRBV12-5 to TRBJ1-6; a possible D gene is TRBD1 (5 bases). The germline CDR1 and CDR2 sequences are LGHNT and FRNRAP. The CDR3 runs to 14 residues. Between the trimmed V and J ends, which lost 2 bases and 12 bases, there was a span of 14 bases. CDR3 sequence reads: CASGLYGEGLPLHF. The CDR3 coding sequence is TGTGCTAGTGGTTTGTACGGTGAGGGGTTACCCCTCCACTTT.